The T cell receptor beta chain under discussion was sequenced for a study of shared clonotypes between healthy human individuals. Naive CD8 cells were CD45RO-negative, positively selected for CCR7, excluding terminally differentiated effector memory CD45RA+ cells. Deep-level settings were used for running the assay. Assay: immunoSEQ multiplex PCR; the TCRdb copy retains only in-frame clones and omits some. Of millions of clones in the sample, about 95% were seen once. This sequence originates from a man younger than 30 in good health. Sample: naive CD8+ T cells sorted from blood.

The CDR3: CASSPGGNYEQYF. CDR3 DNA sequence: TGTGCCAGCAGCCCCGGGGGAAATTACGAGCAGTACTTC. The genes are TRBV7-6 and TRBJ2-7, with D maybe TRBD2 (6 bases). This CDR3 comprises 13 residues. Trimming left V 5 bases short and J 4 bases short, with 12 bases between. Germline loops: CDR1 SGHVS, CDR2 FNYEAQ.